This TCR beta chain was retrieved from a study of identical twins. After removal of 8 bases from V and 9 bases from J, the junction contained 10 bases not matched to a gene. This CDR3 spans 14 amino acids. From the 5' RACE reads, TCRdb called clonotypes with MiXCR, one entry per CDR3 protein. The sample has just over 450,000 distinct CDR3 sequences; 13% to 15% are singletons. General study points: There were fewer insertions in abundant cord blood beta clonotypes, but memory repertoires showed no such pattern. The study found excess low generation probability among twin-shared out-of-frame alpha sequences. A partial confounding effect on zero-insertion analyses could come from invariant MAIT and iNKT cells.

This clonotype appeared many times. What it recognizes is unknown. The same sample was also studied in work on yellow fever vaccine responses in identical twins.

The receptor was isolated from a woman aged 18-29 years in good health. The rearrangement joins TRBV12-3 or TRBV12-4 to TRBJ1-6; 7 nucleotides match TRBD1. The sequenced sample consisted of CD4+ T cells sorted from blood. This CDR3 is CASGIAGGFSPLHF. CDR3 coding DNA: TGTGCCAGCGGTATCGCAGGGGGTTTTTCACCCCTCCACTTT.